Listed here are 14 T cell receptor beta chains from one sample, sequenced in a study of T-cell memory formation after mild COVID-19. Using its own MiXCR run on the 5' RACE reads, TCRdb lists one record per CDR3 protein. The sample shows hundreds of thousands of distinct CDR3 sequences, more than 15% of them seen only once. The sequenced sample was PBMCs or a T cell subset sorted from them (not recorded which). These receptors all come from a man between 18 and 35 years old who had mild COVID-19 (a few samples of this study predate the infection). Cell type and time point are not known.

This clonotype was seen many times. The CDR3 region has the DNA TGTGCCAGCAGCCTACAGGGGGCTGGAAACACCATATATTTT. Residues: CASSLQGAGNTIYF. The genes are TRBV6-6 and TRBJ1-3, with 8 bases lining up with TRBD1. The CDR3 totals 14 residues. Germline CDR1 is MNHNY and CDR2 is SVGAGI (reference sequence). The V gene end was trimmed by 6 bases and the J gene end by 2 bases; junction bases not matched to a gene: 3.

In this sample, this clonotype turned up a few times. One end of the junction does not line up with germline, which may come from a read error. This chain links TRBV7-8 with TRBJ2-5; TRBD2 agrees at 16 bases. The length of the CDR3 is 17 residues. Germline CDR1 is SGHVS and CDR2 is FQNEAQ. The DNA for the CDR3 is TGTGCCAGCAGCTCAAAAGGGCCGGGACTAGCGGGGGGGCGGAAGGACTTC. This encodes CASSSKGPGLAGGRKDF.

This clonotype was observed a handful of times. The rearrangement links TRBV4-1 to TRBJ2-3, with 7 bases fitting TRBD2. Germline V lookup: CDR1 MGHRA, CDR2 YSYEKL. The CDR3 covers 15 residues. V lost 3 bases to trimming and J lost 2 bases; unmatched junction nucleotides: 5. CDR3 loop: CASSQTSYPTDTQYF. The CDR3 DNA reads as TGCGCCAGCAGCCAGACTAGCTATCCCACAGATACGCAGTATTTT.

The table lists this clonotype with many counts. The CDR3 DNA is TGTGCCAGCAGTCCTGGACAGGTTAGCAATCAGCCCCAGCATTTT. This codes for CASSPGQVSNQPQHF. The chain is built from TRBV2 and TRBJ1-5; the match to TRBD1 covers 7 bases. The CDR3 loop spans 15 amino acids. Germline CDR1 SNHLY, CDR2 FYNNEI. J lost 0 bases, V lost 5 bases, and 4 bases had no gene match.

The rearrangement uses TRBV20-1 and TRBJ2-3, with 9 bases lining up with TRBD1. This CDR3 region has 15 residues. Germline values: CDR1 DFQATT, CDR2 SNEGSKA (reference sequence). Trimming at V came to 6 bases and at J to 4 bases, leaving 11 bases not matched to a gene. CDR3 in amino acids: CSADTGGLSSDTQYF. In nucleotides, the CDR3 is TGCAGTGCGGATACAGGGGGCTTATCGTCAGATACGCAGTATTTT.

This clonotype was counted between two and nine times. This chain links TRBV27 with TRBJ2-5, with 9 bases that match TRBD1. CDR3 length equals 14 residues. Trimming took 6 bases from V and 5 from J; bases not matched to a gene: 7. In germline, CDR1 is MNHEY, CDR2 SMNVEV (reference sequence). CDR3 region: CASRRDREFETQYF. The CDR3 region has the DNA TGTGCCAGCAGGAGGGACAGGGAATTTGAGACCCAGTACTTC.

Only a few counts were recorded for this clonotype. This sequence joins TRBV14 and TRBJ2-7; D remains unclear. The CDR3 has 12 residues. Trimming took off 4 bases at V and 7 bases at J, with 11 bases between the two ends. Germline V lookup: CDR1 SGHDN, CDR2 FVKESK. The CDR3 here is CASSPLVGEQYF. The CDR3 coding sequence is TGTGCCAGCAGCCCGTTGGTCGGAGAGCAGTACTTC.

The CDR3 here is CASRLVPEAFF. Written as DNA, the CDR3 is TGTGCCAGCAGGCTCGTCCCTGAAGCTTTCTTT. The rearrangement links TRBV7-9 to TRBJ1-1; no clear D gene. The CDR3 length is 11 residues. Germline lookup yields CDR1 SEHNR and CDR2 FQNEAQ (reference sequence). V lost 6 bases and J 6 bases, leaving 8 bases between the germline ends.

At least ten counts were recorded for this clonotype. The V call is TRBV7-9, the J call TRBJ2-2, with D perhaps matching TRBD1 (6 bases). Germline assignment: CDR1 SEHNR and CDR2 FQNEAQ (reference sequence). This CDR3 has 14 amino acids. Trimming took 5 bases from V and 4 from J, leaving 11 bases between them. CDR3 protein: CASSRTDGTGELFF. The CDR3 DNA reads TGTGCCAGCAGCCGGACAGATGGCACCGGGGAGCTGTTTTTT.

This chain links TRBV5-6 with TRBJ1-5; 9 nucleotides align to TRBD1. Germline V lookup: CDR1 SGHDT, CDR2 YYEEEE. The CDR3 has 15 residues. With 1 base clipped from V and 3 bases from J, the junction kept 2 bases outside the gene matches. The CDR3 loop reads CASSLRDRVNQPQHF. CDR3 bases: TGTGCCAGCAGCTTGAGGGACAGGGTCAATCAGCCCCAGCATTTT.

There are many counts of this clonotype. The CDR3 protein is CASSHDRGETQYF. DNA of the CDR3: TGTGCCAGCAGCCACGACAGGGGGGAGACCCAGTACTTC. The rearrangement uses TRBV7-2 and TRBJ2-5; 9 bases fit TRBD1. Germline lookup yields CDR1 SGHTA and CDR2 FQGNSA. Unmatched junction bases numbered 3, after V lost 5 bases and J lost 5 bases. The CDR3 runs 13 residues.

This clonotype was counted ten times or more. V and J are TRBV7-9 and TRBJ1-6; D is ambiguous. The germline V gene has CDR1 SEHNR and CDR2 FQNEAQ (reference sequence). The CDR3 contains 15 residues. Trimming pared 5 bases from V and 2 bases from J, leaving 10 bases between. The CDR3 sequence is CASSRTDPYNSPLHF. The CDR3 nucleotides read TGTGCCAGCAGCCGGACTGATCCCTATAATTCACCCCTCCACTTT.

This clonotype was counted between two and nine times. The J gene is TRBJ2-5, the V gene TRBV29-1, with D perhaps being TRBD1 or TRBD2 (5 bases each). The germline gives CDR1 SQVTM, CDR2 ANQGSEA. V was trimmed by 5 bases and J by 3 bases, leaving 16 bases between them. The CDR3 has 14 residues. The CDR3 DNA follows: TGCAGCGTTTCTCCGGGACGTTCAGAAGAGACCCAGTACTTC. As protein: CSVSPGRSEETQYF.

The chain carries TRBV7-9 and TRBJ2-7, with D uncertain. Germline-derived CDR1 and CDR2 are SEHNR and FQNEAQ (reference sequence). The CDR3 runs to 13 residues. V shed 1 base and J shed 6 bases, with 10 bases lying between them. CDR3 protein: CASSLGEGREQYF. The CDR3 nucleotides are TGTGCCAGCAGCTTAGGGGAAGGGCGCGAGCAGTACTTC.